A single sample is the source of the 6 T cell receptor beta chains below, sequenced in a study of cytomegalovirus exposure and HLA in healthy donors. Vbeta (60) and Jbeta (13) primers were used in the PCR. Measured with immunoSEQ multiplex PCR; TCRdb has only the in-frame clones, and not every one. The table lists 150,000 to 190,000 clones, about 88% of them singletons, with approximately 2.5% in the top ten. Input material: PBMCs. Source of these receptors: a woman between 18 and 30 years old in good health and CMV-seronegative.

The CDR3 DNA is TGTGCCAGCAGCCGAGACAGGGACGGAGAGACCCAGTACTTC. This translates into CASSRDRDGETQYF. The V gene is TRBV6-5, the J gene TRBJ2-5; 7 nucleotides align to TRBD1. After removal of 6 bases from V and 4 bases from J, the junction contained 8 bases not matched to a gene. The germline V gene encodes CDR1 MNHEY and CDR2 SVGAGI. The CDR3 is made up of 14 amino acids.

V gene TRBV28 combines with J gene TRBJ2-4, with D perhaps TRBD1 (6 bases). This CDR3 has 14 residues. Germline V gene data show CDR1 as MDHEN and CDR2 as SYDVKM. The V and J ends lost 7 bases and 0 bases respectively, with 10 bases between them. The CDR3 here is CASKDSLAKNIQYF. The CDR3 nucleotides read TGTGCCAGCAAGGACAGCTTAGCCAAAAACATTCAGTACTTC. The full variable domain, its missing parts supplied by reference TRBV28 and TRBJ2-4, is DVKVTQSSRYLVKRTGEKVFLECVQDMDHENMFWYRQDPGLGLRLIYFSYDVKMKEKGDIPEGYSVSREKKERFSLILESASTNQTSMYLCASKDSLAKNIQYFGAGTRLSVL.

The chain has TRBV5-6 and TRBJ1-2, with 9 positions matching TRBD1. Germline V lookup: CDR1 SGHDT, CDR2 YYEEEE. The V gene end was trimmed by 4 bases and the J gene end by 3 bases; junction bases not matched to a gene: 7. This CDR3 comprises 15 residues. The CDR3 region is CASSPLGQGHYGYTF. In nucleotides, the CDR3 is TGTGCCAGCAGCCCGCTGGGACAGGGACACTATGGCTACACCTTC.

The chain joins TRBV27 to TRBJ2-1; 7 nucleotides agree with TRBD2. The germline V gene has CDR1 MNHEY and CDR2 SMNVEV (reference sequence). Trimming at V came to 6 bases and at J to 12 bases, leaving 20 bases not matched to a gene. The CDR3 runs to 16 residues. This CDR3 reads CASSPSSGIKGRGQFF. DNA of the CDR3: TGTGCCAGCAGCCCCTCCAGCGGGATTAAGGGCCGCGGGCAGTTCTTC.

This chain uses TRBV10-2 with TRBJ1-3; no definite D call. V gave up 3 bases and J gave up 1 base, with 10 bases separating them. The germline V gene encodes CDR1 WSHSY and CDR2 SAAADI. The CDR3 spans 15 residues. The CDR3 DNA is TGCGCCAGCAGTGAAGGAGGTGGTTCTGGAAACACCATATATTTT. Its protein is CASSEGGGSGNTIYF.

This clone was counted only a few times. This chain links TRBV28 with TRBJ2-3; 11 nucleotides match TRBD2. The CDR3 extends over 19 amino acids. V trimming: 9 bases; J trimming: 3 bases; junction bases outside the gene matches: 20. Per the germline V gene, CDR1 is MDHEN and CDR2 is SYDVKM. In DNA form, the CDR3 reads TGTGCCAGTCCTAAATCGTCCGGGGTAGCGGGAGGGGAAACAGATACGCAGTATTTT. This translates into CASPKSSGVAGGETDTQYF.